These T cell receptor beta chains were read from a single sample in a study of T cells in Graves' hyperthyroidism and ophthalmopathy. One entry per CDR3 protein results from TCRdb running MiXCR on the multiplex PCR reads. The sample has fewer than 450,000 distinct CDR3 sequences; roughly 18% are singletons. The sample was blood. These receptors came from a man between 18 and 29 years old with Graves' ophthalmopathy. The CDR3 runs from the conserved cysteine through the conserved F or W. Fields, in order: V gene, J gene, CDR3 protein.

>TRBV6-1|TRBJ1-3
CASSEAANTIYF
>TRBV5-5|TRBJ2-1
CASKRIGGGEQFF
>TRBV7-2|TRBJ2-1
CASSLTSGYYNEQFF
>TRBV10-3|TRBJ2-3
CAISESGAGGPQDTQYF
>TRBV12-3/TRBV12-4|TRBJ1-1
CASSFPATEAFF
>TRBV9|TRBJ2-1
CASSVAHNEQFF
>TRBV6-4|TRBJ2-5
CAQELQETQYF
>TRBV25-1|TRBJ1-6
CASSERATYSPLHF
>TRBV15|TRBJ2-2
CATRGGSSGGAGELFF
>TRBV11-3|TRBJ2-1
CASSPRSGGHYNEQFF
>TRBV12-3/TRBV12-4|TRBJ1-1
CASSFPDTEAFF
>TRBV28|TRBJ1-5
CASSFPGIGNQPQHF
>TRBV27|TRBJ1-2
CASSSRDRSNYGYTF
>TRBV4-1|TRBJ1-1
CASSRAQGSSTEAFF
>TRBV7-3|TRBJ2-1
CASSFGTGGRNEQFF
>TRBV5-1|TRBJ2-7
CASSLDAGDPYEQYF
>TRBV27|TRBJ1-5
CASSTDMPGTDDNQPQHF
>TRBV7-2|TRBJ1-5
CASSFGGLSNQPQHF
>TRBV7-9|TRBJ1-1
CASSPSRGPMNTEAFF
>TRBV7-8|TRBJ2-3
CASIGSGGATDTQYF
>TRBV5-1|TRBJ1-4
CASSETGGTQNEKLFF
>TRBV10-3|TRBJ1-5
CATTRDLNQPQHF
>TRBV7-8|TRBJ2-1
CASSLEAGGGYNEQFF
>TRBV28|TRBJ2-3
CASSFGVPSTDTQYF
>TRBV19|TRBJ2-2
CAGIISTGWIGELFF